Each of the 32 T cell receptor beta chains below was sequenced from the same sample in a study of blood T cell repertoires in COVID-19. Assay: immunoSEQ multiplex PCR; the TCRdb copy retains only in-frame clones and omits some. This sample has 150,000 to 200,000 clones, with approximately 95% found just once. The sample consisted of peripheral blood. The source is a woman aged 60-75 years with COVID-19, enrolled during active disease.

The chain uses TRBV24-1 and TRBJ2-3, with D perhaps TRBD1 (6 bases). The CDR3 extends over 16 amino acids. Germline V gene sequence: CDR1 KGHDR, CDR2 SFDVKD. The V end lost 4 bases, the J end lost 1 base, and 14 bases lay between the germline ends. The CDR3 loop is CATSEGVHRGTDTQYF. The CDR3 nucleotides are TGTGCCACCAGTGAAGGGGTGCACAGGGGCACAGATACGCAGTATTTT.

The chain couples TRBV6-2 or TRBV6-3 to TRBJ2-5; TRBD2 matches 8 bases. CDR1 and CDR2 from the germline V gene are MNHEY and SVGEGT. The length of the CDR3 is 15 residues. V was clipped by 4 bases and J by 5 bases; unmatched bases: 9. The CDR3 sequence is CASSFLRAGAETQYF. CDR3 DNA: TGTGCCAGCAGTTTCCTCCGAGCGGGGGCGGAGACCCAGTACTTC.

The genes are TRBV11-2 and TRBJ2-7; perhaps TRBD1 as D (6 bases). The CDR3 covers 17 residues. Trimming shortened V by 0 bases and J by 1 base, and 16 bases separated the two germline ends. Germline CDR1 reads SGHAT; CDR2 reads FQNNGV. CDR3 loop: CASSLDYGTLSSYEQYF. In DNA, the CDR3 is TGTGCCAGCAGCTTAGATTACGGGACACTTAGTTCCTACGAGCAGTACTTC. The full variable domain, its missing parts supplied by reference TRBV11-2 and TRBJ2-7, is EAGVAQSPRYKIIEKRQSVAFWCNPISGHATLYWYQQILGQGPKLLIQFQNNGVVDDSQLPKDRFSAERLKGVDSTLKIQPAKLEDSAVYLCASSLDYGTLSSYEQYFGPGTRLTVT.

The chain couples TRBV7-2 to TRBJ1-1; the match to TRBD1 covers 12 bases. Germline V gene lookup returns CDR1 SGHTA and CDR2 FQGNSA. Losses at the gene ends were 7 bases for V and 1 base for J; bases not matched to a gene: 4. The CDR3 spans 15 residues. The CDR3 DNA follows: TGTGCCAGCAACCGGGACAGGGGGCGGAACACTGAAGCTTTCTTT. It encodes CASNRDRGRNTEAFF.

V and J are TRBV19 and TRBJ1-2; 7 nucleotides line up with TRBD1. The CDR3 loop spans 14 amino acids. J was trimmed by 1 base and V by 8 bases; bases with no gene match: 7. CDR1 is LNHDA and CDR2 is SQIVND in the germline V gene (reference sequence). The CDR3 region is CASARDRVNYGYTF. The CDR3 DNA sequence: TGTGCCAGTGCCCGGGACAGAGTTAACTATGGCTACACCTTC.

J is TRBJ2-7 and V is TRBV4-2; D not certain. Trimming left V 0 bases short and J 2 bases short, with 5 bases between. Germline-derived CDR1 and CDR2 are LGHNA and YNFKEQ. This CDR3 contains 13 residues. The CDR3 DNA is TGTGCCAGCAGCCAAGAGTCAGCCTACGAGCAGTACTTC. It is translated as CASSQESAYEQYF.

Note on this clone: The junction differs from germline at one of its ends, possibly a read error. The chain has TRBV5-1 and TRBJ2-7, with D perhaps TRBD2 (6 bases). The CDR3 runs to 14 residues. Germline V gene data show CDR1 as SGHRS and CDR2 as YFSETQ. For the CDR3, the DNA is TGCGCCAGCAGCACCGGGACTGGGGCCTACGGGCAGTACTTC. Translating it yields CASSTGTGAYGQYF.

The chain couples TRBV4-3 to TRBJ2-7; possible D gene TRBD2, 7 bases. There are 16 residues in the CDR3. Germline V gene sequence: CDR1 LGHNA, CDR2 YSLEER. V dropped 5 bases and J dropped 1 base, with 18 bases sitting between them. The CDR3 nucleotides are TGCGCCAGCAGCGCGTCCCCAGCGGGGACATCCTACGAGCAGTACTTC. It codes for CASSASPAGTSYEQYF.

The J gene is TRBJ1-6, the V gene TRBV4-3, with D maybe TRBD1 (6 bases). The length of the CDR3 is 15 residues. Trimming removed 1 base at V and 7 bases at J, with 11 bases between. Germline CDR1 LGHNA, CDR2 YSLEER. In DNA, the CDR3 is TGCGCCAGCAGCCAAGGGGTCCAGGGGAATTCACCCCTCCACTTT. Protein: CASSQGVQGNSPLHF.

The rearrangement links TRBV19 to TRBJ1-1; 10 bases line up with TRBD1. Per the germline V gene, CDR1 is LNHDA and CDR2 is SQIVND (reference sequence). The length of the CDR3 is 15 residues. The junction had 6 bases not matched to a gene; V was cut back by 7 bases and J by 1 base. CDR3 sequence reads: CASIRDRGQNTEAFF. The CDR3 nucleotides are TGTGCCAGTATCCGGGACAGGGGACAGAACACTGAAGCTTTCTTT.

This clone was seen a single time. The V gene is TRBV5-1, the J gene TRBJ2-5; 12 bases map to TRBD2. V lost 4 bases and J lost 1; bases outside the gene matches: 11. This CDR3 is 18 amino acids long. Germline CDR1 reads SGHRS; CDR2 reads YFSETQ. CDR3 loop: CASSRIKTSGGFQETQYF. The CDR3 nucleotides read TGCGCCAGCAGCCGAATCAAGACTAGCGGGGGCTTCCAAGAGACCCAGTACTTC.

Written as DNA, the CDR3 is TGCGCCAGCAGCCCGGCCACAGGGGCAAGCTCTGGAAACACCATATATTTT. Amino acids: CASSPATGASSGNTIYF. V gene TRBV5-1 combines with J gene TRBJ1-3, with 7 bases identical to TRBD1. CDR1 is SGHRS, CDR2 YFSETQ, per germline. V lost 4 bases, J lost 0 bases, and 10 bases stayed unmatched. This CDR3 has 17 amino acids.

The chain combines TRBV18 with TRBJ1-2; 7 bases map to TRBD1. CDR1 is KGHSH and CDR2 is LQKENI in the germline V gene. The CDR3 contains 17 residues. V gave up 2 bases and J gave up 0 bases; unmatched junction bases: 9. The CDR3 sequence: CASSPANRGATNYGYTF. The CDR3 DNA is TGTGCCAGCTCACCAGCCAACAGGGGAGCTACTAACTATGGCTACACCTTC.

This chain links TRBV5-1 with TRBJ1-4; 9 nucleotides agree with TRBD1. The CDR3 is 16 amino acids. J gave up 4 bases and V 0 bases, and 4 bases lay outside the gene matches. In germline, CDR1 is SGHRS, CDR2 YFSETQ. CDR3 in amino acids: CASSLEGTGRNEKLFF. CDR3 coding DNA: TGCGCCAGCAGCTTGGAGGGGACAGGGCGTAATGAAAAACTGTTTTTT.

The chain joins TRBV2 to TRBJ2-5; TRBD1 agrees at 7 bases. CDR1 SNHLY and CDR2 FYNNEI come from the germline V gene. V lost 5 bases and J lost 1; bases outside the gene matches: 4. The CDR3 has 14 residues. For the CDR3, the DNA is TGTGCCAGCAGTAAGGACAGGTCCCAAGAGACCCAGTACTTC. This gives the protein CASSKDRSQETQYF.

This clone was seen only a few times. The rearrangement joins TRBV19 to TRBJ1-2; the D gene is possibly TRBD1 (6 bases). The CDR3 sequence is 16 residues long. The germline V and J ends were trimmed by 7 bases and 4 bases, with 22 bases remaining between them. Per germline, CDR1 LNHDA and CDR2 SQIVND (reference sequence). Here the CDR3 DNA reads TGTGCCAGTAACGGACAGCGGACCCTCGAGGGCTATGGCTACACCTTC. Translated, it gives CASNGQRTLEGYGYTF.

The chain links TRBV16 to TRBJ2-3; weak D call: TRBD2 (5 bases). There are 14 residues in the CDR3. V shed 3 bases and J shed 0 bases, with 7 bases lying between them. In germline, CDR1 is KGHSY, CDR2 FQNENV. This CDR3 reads CASSQTGSTDTQYF. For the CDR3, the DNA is TGTGCCAGCAGCCAGACGGGGAGCACAGATACGCAGTATTTT.

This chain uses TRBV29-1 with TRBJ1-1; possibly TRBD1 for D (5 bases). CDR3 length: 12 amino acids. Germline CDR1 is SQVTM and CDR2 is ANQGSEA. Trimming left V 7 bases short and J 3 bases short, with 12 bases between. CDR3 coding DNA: TGCAGCGGGGAGACGGGGGACACTGAAGCTTTCTTT. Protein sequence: CSGETGDTEAFF.

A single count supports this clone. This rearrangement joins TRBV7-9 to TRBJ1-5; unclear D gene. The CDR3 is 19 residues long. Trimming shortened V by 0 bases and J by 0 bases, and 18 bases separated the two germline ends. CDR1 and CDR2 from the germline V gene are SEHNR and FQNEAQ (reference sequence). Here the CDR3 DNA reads TGTGCCAGCAGCTTAGCATCTGGCGCAGGTCTATATAGCAATCAGCCCCAGCATTTT. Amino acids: CASSLASGAGLYSNQPQHF.

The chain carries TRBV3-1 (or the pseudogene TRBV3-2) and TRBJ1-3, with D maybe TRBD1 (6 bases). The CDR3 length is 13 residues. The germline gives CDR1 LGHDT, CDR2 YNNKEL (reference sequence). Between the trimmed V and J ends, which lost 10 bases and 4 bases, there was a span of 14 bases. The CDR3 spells CATSGTLGNTIYF. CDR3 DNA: TGTGCCACCTCGGGGACACTAGGAAACACCATATATTTT.

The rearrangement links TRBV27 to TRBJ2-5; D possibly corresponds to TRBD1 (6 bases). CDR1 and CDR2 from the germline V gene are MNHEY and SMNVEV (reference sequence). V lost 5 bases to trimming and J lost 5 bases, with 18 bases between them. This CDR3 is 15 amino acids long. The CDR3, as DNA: TGTGCCAGCAGTCGAGGGGGTGGGTGGCGGGAGACCCAGTACTTC. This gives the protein CASSRGGGWRETQYF.

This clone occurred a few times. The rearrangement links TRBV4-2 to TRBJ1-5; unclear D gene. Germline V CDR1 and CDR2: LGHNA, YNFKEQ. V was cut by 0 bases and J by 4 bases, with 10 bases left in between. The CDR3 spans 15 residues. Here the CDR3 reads CASSQDNQNNQPQHF. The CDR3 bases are TGTGCCAGCAGCCAAGATAACCAGAATAATCAGCCCCAGCATTTT.

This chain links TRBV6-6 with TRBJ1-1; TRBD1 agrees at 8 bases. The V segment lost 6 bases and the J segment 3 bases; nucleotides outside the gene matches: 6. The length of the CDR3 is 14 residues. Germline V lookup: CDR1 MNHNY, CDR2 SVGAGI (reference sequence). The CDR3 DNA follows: TGTGCCAGCAGGTCCAGGGGGCCATACACTGAAGCTTTCTTT. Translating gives CASRSRGPYTEAFF.

The chain's CDR3 is CASSSRSNGELGYTF. CDR3 coding DNA: TGTGCCAGCAGTTCAAGGTCCAATGGGGAGTTGGGCTACACCTTC. The chain carries TRBV6-5 and TRBJ1-2; D ambiguous. Germline V gene sequence: CDR1 MNHEY, CDR2 SVGAGI. This CDR3 comprises 15 residues. Trimming took 4 bases from V and 8 from J, leaving 20 bases between them.

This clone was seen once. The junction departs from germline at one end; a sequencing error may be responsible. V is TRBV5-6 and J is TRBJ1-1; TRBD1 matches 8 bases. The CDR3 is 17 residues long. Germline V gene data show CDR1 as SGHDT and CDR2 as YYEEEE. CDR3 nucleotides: TGTGCCAGCCGCTTAACAGGGGGTCCGCTCGTGAACACTGAAGCTTTCTTT. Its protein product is CASRLTGGPLVNTEAFF.

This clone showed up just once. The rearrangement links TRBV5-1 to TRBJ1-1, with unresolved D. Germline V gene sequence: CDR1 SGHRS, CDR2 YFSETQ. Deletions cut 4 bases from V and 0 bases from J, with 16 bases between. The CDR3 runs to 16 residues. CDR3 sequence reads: CASSPKLQSVNTEAFF. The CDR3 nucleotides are TGCGCCAGCAGCCCAAAATTACAGAGTGTGAACACTGAAGCTTTCTTT.

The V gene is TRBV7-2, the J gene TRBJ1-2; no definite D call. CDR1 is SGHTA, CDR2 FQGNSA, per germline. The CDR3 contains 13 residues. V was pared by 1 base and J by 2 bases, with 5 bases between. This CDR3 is CASSLDGNYGYTF. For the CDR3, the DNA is TGTGCCAGCAGCTTAGACGGGAACTATGGCTACACCTTC.

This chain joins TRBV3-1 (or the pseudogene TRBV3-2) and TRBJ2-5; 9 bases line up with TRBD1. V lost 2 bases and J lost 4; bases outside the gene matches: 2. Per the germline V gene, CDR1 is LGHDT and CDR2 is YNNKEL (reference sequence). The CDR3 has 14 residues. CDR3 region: CASSQLDRGETQYF. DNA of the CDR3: TGTGCCAGCAGCCAACTGGACAGGGGAGAGACCCAGTACTTC.

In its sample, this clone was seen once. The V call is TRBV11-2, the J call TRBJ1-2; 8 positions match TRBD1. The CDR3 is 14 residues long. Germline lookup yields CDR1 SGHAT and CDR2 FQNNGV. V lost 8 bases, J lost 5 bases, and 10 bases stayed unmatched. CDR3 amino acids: CASLRGQGTYGYTF. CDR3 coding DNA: TGTGCCAGCCTGCGTGGACAGGGAACATATGGCTACACCTTC.

The CDR3 DNA sequence: TGTGCCAGCAGCCAAAGTTTCTGGACAGGAGCTTCTGGGGCCAACGTCCTGACTTTC. It is translated as CASSQSFWTGASGANVLTF. This chain joins TRBV14 and TRBJ2-6, with TRBD1 matching over 7 bases. The germline CDR1 and CDR2 sequences are SGHDN and FVKESK. J gave up 1 base and V 2 bases, and 11 bases lay outside the gene matches. This CDR3 spans 19 amino acids.

The CDR3 reads CASLQGSTEAFF. In DNA, the CDR3 is TGTGCCAGTCTACAGGGGAGCACTGAAGCTTTCTTT. The chain has TRBV19 and TRBJ1-1; 7 bases are a match to TRBD1. The CDR3 loop spans 12 amino acids. Germline V gene sequence: CDR1 LNHDA, CDR2 SQIVND (reference sequence). V was pared by 8 bases and J by 4 bases, with 4 bases of the junction left unmatched.

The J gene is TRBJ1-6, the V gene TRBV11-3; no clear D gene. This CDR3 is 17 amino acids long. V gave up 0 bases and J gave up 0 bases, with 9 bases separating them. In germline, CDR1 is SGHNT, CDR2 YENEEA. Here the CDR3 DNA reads TGTGCCAGCAGCTTAGAGTTGCGGAGCTCCTATAATTCACCCCTCCACTTT. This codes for CASSLELRSSYNSPLHF. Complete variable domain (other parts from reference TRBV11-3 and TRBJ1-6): EAGVVQSPRYKIIEKKQPVAFWCNPISGHNTLYWYLQNLGQGPELLIRYENEEAVDDSQLPKDRFSAERLKGVDSTLKIQPAELGDSAVYLCASSLELRSSYNSPLHFGNGTRLTVT.